A single sample gave rise to the 15 T cell receptor beta chains below, sequenced in a study of OX40 agonist ivuxolimab in advanced cancers. Produced via immunoSEQ multiplex PCR; TCRdb's table is partial and in-frame only. Of approximately 59,000 clones in the sample, over 80% were seen once. Sequences were derived from CD4+ or CD8+ T cells sorted from blood, sampled in a trial of the OX40 agonist ivuxolimab. Receptors originate from an adult with an advanced solid tumor such as melanoma, head and neck, liver or kidney cancer.

The chain recombines TRBV19 with TRBJ2-2; D is unresolved. V dropped 1 base and J dropped 2 bases, with 5 bases sitting between them. Germline V lookup: CDR1 LNHDA, CDR2 SQIVND (reference sequence). The CDR3 extends over 14 amino acids. The CDR3 here is CASSIVPNTGELFF. CDR3 sequence (DNA): TGTGCCAGTAGTATAGTTCCAAACACCGGGGAGCTGTTTTTT.

The chain uses TRBV7-2 and TRBJ2-1; perhaps D is TRBD1 or TRBD2 (5 bases each). V dropped 1 base and J dropped 5 bases, with 9 bases sitting between them. Germline V CDR1 and CDR2: SGHTA, FQGNSA. The CDR3 sequence is 14 residues long. CDR3 coding DNA: TGTGCCAGCAGCTTAGGGGACCTGAACAATGAGCAGTTCTTC. It specifies CASSLGDLNNEQFF.

The chain recombines TRBV7-9 with TRBJ2-7; D possibly corresponds to TRBD1 (6 bases). Trimming pared 4 bases from V and 3 bases from J, leaving 22 bases between. The germline V gene has CDR1 SEHNR and CDR2 FQNEAQ (reference sequence). This CDR3 comprises 17 residues. Here the CDR3 reads CASSSTLPGTLNYEQYF. CDR3 sequence (DNA): TGTGCCAGCAGCTCTACTCTCCCCGGGACACTCAACTACGAGCAGTACTTC.

V is TRBV5-1 and J is TRBJ1-1; D is uncertain. The V gene lost 3 bases and the J gene lost 5 bases, with 20 bases spanning the gap. This CDR3 is built from 16 residues. The germline gives CDR1 SGHRS, CDR2 YFSETQ. The CDR3 spells CASSSPAGSEVTEAFF. The DNA of the CDR3 is TGCGCCAGCAGCTCCCCGGCTGGCAGTGAGGTTACTGAAGCTTTCTTT.

V usage is TRBV9 and J usage is TRBJ2-1; D is uncertain. The CDR3 consists of 14 residues. The V end lost 0 bases, the J end lost 0 bases, and 4 bases lay between the germline ends. CDR1 is SGDLS and CDR2 is YYNGEE in the germline V gene. In DNA, the CDR3 is TGTGCCAGCAGCGTAGTCAGCTCCTACAATGAGCAGTTCTTC. Amino acid sequence: CASSVVSSYNEQFF.

The chain carries TRBV5-1 and TRBJ2-3, with D possibly matching TRBD2 (7 bases). This CDR3 is built from 15 residues. In germline, CDR1 is SGHRS, CDR2 YFSETQ. The V and J ends lost 1 base and 2 bases respectively, with 11 bases between them. The CDR3 spells CASSLSAGATDTQYF. DNA of the CDR3: TGCGCCAGCAGCTTGTCGGCGGGGGCCACAGATACGCAGTATTTT.

The count of this clone is one. This sequence joins TRBV9 and TRBJ2-1; the D gene is possibly TRBD1 (6 bases). The CDR3 extends over 15 amino acids. V lost 2 bases to trimming and J lost 6 bases, with 15 bases between them. Germline CDR1 reads SGDLS; CDR2 reads YYNGEE. CDR3 sequence reads: CASSVKDLRGNEQFF. The CDR3, as DNA: TGTGCCAGCAGCGTCAAGGACCTCAGGGGCAATGAGCAGTTCTTC.

V gene TRBV6-1 combines with J gene TRBJ2-3; D gene uncertain. The CDR3 is 15 amino acids. The V end lost 7 bases, the J end lost 5 bases, and 19 bases lay between the germline ends. Germline assignment: CDR1 MNHNS and CDR2 SASEGT. The CDR3 here is CASTRLGGPRDTQYF. CDR3 nucleotide sequence: TGTGCCAGCACTCGGCTCGGCGGCCCTCGAGATACGCAGTATTTT.

The chain has TRBV4-3 and TRBJ2-1, with D unclear. From germline, CDR1 is LGHNA and CDR2 YSLEER. V gave up 0 bases and J gave up 1 base, with 7 bases separating them. The CDR3 totals 15 residues. The CDR3 spells CASSQDRISYNEQFF. Here the CDR3 DNA reads TGCGCCAGCAGCCAAGACAGGATATCCTACAATGAGCAGTTCTTC.

This clone was counted a few times. V is TRBV19 and J is TRBJ1-2; no clear D gene. Germline lookup yields CDR1 LNHDA and CDR2 SQIVND (reference sequence). This CDR3 is 12 amino acids long. V lost 1 base to trimming and J lost 5 bases, with 5 bases between them. This CDR3 reads CASSIAGYGYTF. In DNA form, the CDR3 reads TGTGCCAGTAGTATAGCTGGGTATGGCTACACCTTC.

The chain combines TRBV28 with TRBJ2-3; 11 bases are shared with TRBD1. Germline-derived CDR1 and CDR2 are MDHEN and SYDVKM. With V trimmed by 2 bases and J by 3 bases, 7 bases remained unmatched. The CDR3 has 17 amino acids. The CDR3 spells CASSLSWTGGETDTQYF. The DNA of the CDR3 is TGTGCCAGCAGTTTAAGCTGGACAGGGGGCGAAACAGATACGCAGTATTTT.

The chain uses TRBV2 and TRBJ1-4; D perhaps matches TRBD1 (5 bases). Germline CDR1 is SNHLY and CDR2 is FYNNEI. The CDR3 extends over 17 amino acids. Trimming removed 7 bases at V and 6 bases at J, with 24 bases between. The CDR3 is CASIPPGATAGDEKLFF. CDR3 DNA: TGTGCCAGCATTCCCCCGGGCGCCACCGCGGGGGATGAAAAACTGTTTTTT. The full variable domain, in which reference TRBV2 and TRBJ1-4 provide the parts outside the CDR3, is EPEVTQTPSHQVTQMGQEVILRCVPISNHLYFYWYRQILGQKVEFLVSFYNNEISEKSEIFDDQFSVERPDGSNFTLKIRSTKLEDSAMYFCASIPPGATAGDEKLFFGSGTQLSVL.

The chain uses TRBV5-1 and TRBJ2-7; 7 nucleotides agree with TRBD1. Germline CDR1 SGHRS, CDR2 YFSETQ. The CDR3 has 15 amino acids. V lost 1 base to trimming and J lost 2 bases; unmatched junction nucleotides: 6. The CDR3 sequence: CASSLIPGQTYEQYF. DNA for the CDR3: TGCGCCAGCAGCTTGATTCCGGGACAGACCTACGAGCAGTACTTC.

Notes on this clone: Other DNA variants within this sample encode the same CDR3. V usage is TRBV10-3 and J usage is TRBJ1-3; 9 bases align to TRBD1. Germline CDR1 is ENHRY and CDR2 is SYGVKD. The CDR3 has 16 residues. V was clipped by 2 bases and J by 1 base; unmatched bases: 3. As DNA, the CDR3 is TGTGCCATCAGTGAGCCTGACAGGGGGTCTGGAAACACCATATATTTT. Its protein is CAISEPDRGSGNTIYF.

The chain carries TRBV6-4 and TRBJ2-1, with D possibly TRBD2 on 6 matching bases. Germline V gene sequence: CDR1 MRHNA, CDR2 SNTAGT. This CDR3 is 15 amino acids long. V dropped 3 bases and J dropped 3 bases, with 12 bases sitting between them. The CDR3 here is CASSESVADYNEQFF. The CDR3 DNA follows: TGTGCCAGCAGTGAATCGGTAGCGGACTACAATGAGCAGTTCTTC.